The clone carrying this T cell receptor (beta chain) has ten or more counts. V lost 3 bases and J lost 7; bases outside the gene matches: 6. Germline V lookup: CDR1 SGHRS, CDR2 YFSETQ. The CDR3 has 14 residues. These data belong to a study of early T cells in non-severe SARS-CoV-2 infection. Individual cDNA molecules received unique molecular identifiers during library preparation. TCRdb fed the 5' RACE reads into MiXCR, producing one record per CDR3 protein. The sample records approximately 77,000 distinct CDR3 sequences, about 5% being singletons. Sequencing used whole blood, obtained at baseline. The sequence came from an adult who was a healthcare worker with PCR-confirmed SARS-CoV-2 infection or an uninfected control (not recorded which). The chain employs TRBV5-1 and TRBJ1-5; 8 nucleotides align to TRBD1. CDR3: CASSYDRGGQPQHF. DNA of the CDR3: TGCGCCAGCAGCTACGACAGGGGAGGACAGCCCCAGCATTTT.